The 24 T cell receptor beta chains below come from one sample, sequenced in a study of blood T cells in healthy people across ages. The authors ran a second PCR of 7 to 11 cycles using a sample-barcoded 5' primer and a J-beta primer mix. TCRdb analysed the 5' RACE reads with MiXCR anew, one entry per CDR3 protein. The data contain about 650,000 distinct CDR3 sequences, 32% of them singletons. The sample comprised blood. These receptors originate from a woman of 80 years or more in good health.

This clonotype appeared a few times. This chain uses TRBV6-1 with TRBJ2-7; D perhaps matches TRBD1 (7 bases). Germline loops: CDR1 MNHNS, CDR2 SASEGT. The length of the CDR3 is 15 residues. V was pared by 5 bases and J by 5 bases, with 19 bases between. The CDR3 spells CASSLRRQGGHEQYF. The CDR3, as DNA: TGTGCCAGCAGTCTACGGAGGCAGGGGGGCCACGAGCAGTACTTC.

For this clonotype: At one end the junction does not follow the germline gene, possibly because of a read error. The V gene is TRBV7-9, the J gene TRBJ1-4; a weak D match, TRBD1 (6 bases). CDR1 and CDR2 (germline): SEHNR, FQNEAQ (reference sequence). The CDR3 totals 15 residues. The CDR3 is CVSSPLDRPNEKLFF. In DNA, the CDR3 is TGTGTCAGCAGCCCTTTGGACAGACCTAATGAAAAACTGTTTTTT.

For this clonotype: A much more abundant neighbour one base away suggests this may be a read error. This chain uses TRBV5-1 with TRBJ2-7; D gene uncertain. The J call may be wrong; the DNA end is better matched by TRBJ2-5. This CDR3 region has 12 residues. Per germline, CDR1 SGHRS and CDR2 YFSETQ. In DNA, the CDR3 is TGCGCCAGTTGGAGTCTGAGAGAGACCCAGTACTTC. Its translation: CASWSLRETQYF.

Ten or more counts support this clonotype. This CDR3 reads CASSVQTYYGYTF. Written as DNA, the CDR3 is TGTGCCAGCAGTGTACAGACTTACTATGGCTACACCTTC. The chain joins TRBV2 to TRBJ1-2; D unclear. The V end was cut by 4 bases, the J end by 3 bases, with 9 bases between. Germline V gene sequence: CDR1 SNHLY, CDR2 FYNNEI. The CDR3 loop spans 13 amino acids.

This chain connects TRBV12-3 or TRBV12-4 to TRBJ2-2; TRBD2 is a possible D gene (6 bases). The CDR3 runs to 15 residues. Deletions cut 2 bases from V and 6 bases from J, with 13 bases between. The CDR3 DNA reads as TGTGCCAGCAGTTTAACGGGAGAGGGAGCCGGGGAGCTGTTTTTT. Amino acid sequence: CASSLTGEGAGELFF.

This clonotype has a handful of counts. The rearrangement joins TRBV5-1 to TRBJ1-1; TRBD1 might be the D (5 bases). Germline lookup yields CDR1 SGHRS and CDR2 YFSETQ. V lost 0 bases and J 0 bases, leaving 9 bases between the germline ends. The CDR3 totals 15 residues. The CDR3 loop is CASSLAGLMNTEAFF. The CDR3 DNA sequence: TGCGCCAGCAGCTTGGCAGGGCTTATGAACACTGAAGCTTTCTTT.

With regard to this clonotype: At one boundary the junction diverges from the germline segment, which might be a read error. This chain joins TRBV6-5 and TRBJ2-1, with 8 bases that match TRBD1. This CDR3 is built from 15 residues. From germline, CDR1 is MNHEY and CDR2 SVGAGI. The CDR3 nucleotides are TGTGTCAGCAGTGACCAGACAGGGGCTGTGAATGAACAGTTCTTC. It encodes CVSSDQTGAVNEQFF.

This clonotype was seen at least ten times. The rearrangement joins TRBV16 to TRBJ2-3; possible D gene TRBD1, 6 bases. There are 15 residues in the CDR3. Per the germline V gene, CDR1 is KGHSY and CDR2 is FQNENV. V was clipped by 4 bases and J by 7 bases, with 18 bases between them. The CDR3 is CASSLTLTGRYTQYF. CDR3 sequence (DNA): TGTGCCAGCAGCCTAACCCTAACAGGGCGCTATACGCAGTATTTT.

This chain connects TRBV4-3 to TRBJ1-1, with D possibly being TRBD1 (5 bases). V was shortened by 1 base and J by 0 bases, with 9 bases between the two germline ends. The CDR3 contains 15 residues. Germline CDR1 is LGHNA and CDR2 is YSLEER. The DNA of the CDR3 is TGCGCCAGCAGCCAAGGAACGGGGGTGAACACTGAAGCTTTCTTT. Encoded protein: CASSQGTGVNTEAFF.

The chain joins TRBV20-1 to TRBJ2-1; D gene unclear. Germline lookup yields CDR1 DFQATT and CDR2 SNEGSKA (reference sequence). CDR3 length equals 14 residues. Trimming pared 5 bases from V and 7 bases from J, leaving 18 bases between. CDR3 residues: CSAGGPRLRNEQFF. The CDR3 region has the DNA TGCAGTGCTGGCGGCCCGAGACTCAGGAATGAGCAGTTCTTC.

This clonotype appeared many times. The chain couples TRBV7-8 to TRBJ1-5; D ambiguous. This CDR3 is 12 amino acids long. Germline CDR1 SGHVS, CDR2 FQNEAQ. Trimming shortened V by 2 bases and J by 9 bases, and 8 bases separated the two germline ends. The CDR3 sequence: CASSLSRGPQHF. CDR3 nucleotides: TGTGCCAGCAGCTTAAGTCGCGGGCCCCAGCATTTT. Drawing the rest from reference TRBV7-8 and TRBJ1-5, the complete variable domain is GAGVSQSPRYKVAKRGQDVALRCDPISGHVSLFWYQQALGQGPEFLTYFQNEAQLDKSGLPSDRFFAERPEGSVSTLKIQRTQQEDSAVYLCASSLSRGPQHFGDGTRLSIL.

This clonotype appeared many times. The V gene is TRBV7-2, the J gene TRBJ2-1; 8 positions agree with TRBD1. The V segment lost 2 bases and the J segment 8 bases; nucleotides outside the gene matches: 8. Germline V gene lookup returns CDR1 SGHTA and CDR2 FQGNSA. CDR3 length equals 15 residues. CDR3 coding DNA: TGTGCCAGCAGCTTAAGGACAGGGTTTAAACATGAGCAGTTCTTC. Translating it yields CASSLRTGFKHEQFF.

For this clonotype: It may be a read error: a sequence one base away is much more abundant. V is TRBV5-5 and J is TRBJ2-1; D may correspond to TRBD1 or TRBD2 (5 bases each). Matching the DNA end better, TRBJ2-7 makes the J call doubtful. Looked up from germline, CDR1 is SGHKS and CDR2 is YYEKEE (reference sequence). The CDR3 has 15 residues. The CDR3 DNA reads as TGTGCCAGCAGCCCCCCCGGGACCTCCTACAATGAGCAGTACTTC. This gives the protein CASSPPGTSYNEQYF.

The V gene is TRBV12-3 or TRBV12-4, the J gene TRBJ1-2; D remains ambiguous. V was pared by 2 bases and J by 8 bases, with 12 bases between. There are 13 residues in the CDR3. CDR3 sequence (DNA): TGTGCCAGCAGTTTATCCGGGCCATCAGGCTACACCTTC. It specifies CASSLSGPSGYTF.

This clonotype came up many times. This chain joins TRBV30 and TRBJ1-5; D is possibly TRBD1 (5 bases). CDR1 and CDR2 from the germline V gene are GTSNPN and SVGIG (reference sequence). The CDR3 runs to 13 residues. Trimming took 1 base from V and 3 from J, leaving 7 bases between them. The CDR3 here is CAWSEQANQPQHF. DNA of the CDR3: TGTGCCTGGAGTGAACAGGCCAATCAGCCCCAGCATTTT.

In the case of this clonotype: An end of the junction does not agree with germline; a read error may underlie this. The rearrangement uses TRBV10-3 and TRBJ2-6; D may be TRBD1 (5 bases). Germline V lookup: CDR1 ENHRY, CDR2 SYGVKD. This CDR3 region has 14 residues. CDR3 sequence: CTISQPSGANALTF. DNA of the CDR3: TGTACCATCAGCCAGCCTTCTGGGGCCAACGCCCTGACTTTC.

This clonotype was found a few times. The rearrangement uses TRBV18 and TRBJ1-1; D remains unclear. The length of the CDR3 is 13 residues. Germline loops: CDR1 KGHSH, CDR2 LQKENI. V was clipped by 3 bases and J by 6 bases, with 11 bases between them. This CDR3 is CASSPPDSSEAFF. In DNA form, the CDR3 reads TGTGCCAGCTCACCTCCGGACTCCTCTGAAGCTTTCTTT.

This clonotype was detected a few times. One base away lies a much larger clone, so this may be a sequencing read error. V usage is TRBV5-6 and J usage is TRBJ2-7, with D hard to call. Trimming cost V 4 bases and J 6 bases, with 11 bases left between them. CDR3 length: 12 amino acids. The germline V gene encodes CDR1 SGHDT and CDR2 YYEEEE. The CDR3 sequence: CASSPVGGEQYF. CDR3 sequence (DNA): TGTGCCAGCAGCCCAGTTGGCGGCGAGCAGTACTTC.

This clonotype was seen a single time. The V gene is TRBV11-2, the J gene TRBJ1-2; D gene uncertain. CDR3 length: 15 residues. V gave up 5 bases and J gave up 7 bases, with 20 bases separating them. Germline lookup yields CDR1 SGHAT and CDR2 FQNNGV. CDR3 in DNA: TGTGCCAGCAGCGCAAACGGGCAAGGTTTGGGTGGCTACACCTTC. Amino acid sequence: CASSANGQGLGGYTF.

This clonotype was seen at least ten times. The rearrangement joins TRBV15 to TRBJ2-1, with unresolved D. Germline-derived CDR1 and CDR2 are LNHNV and YYDKDF (reference sequence). Trimming removed 0 bases at V and 6 bases at J, with 6 bases between. The CDR3 is 13 residues long. The CDR3 region has the DNA TGTGCCACCAGCAGAGATGGGTCCAATGAGCAGTTCTTC. Translating it yields CATSRDGSNEQFF.

As regards this clonotype: Given a much more abundant clone one base away, this may be a read error. This chain links TRBV12-3 or TRBV12-4 with TRBJ2-6, with D perhaps matching TRBD1 (5 bases). The CDR3 contains 15 residues. The CDR3 DNA sequence: TGTGCCAGCAGTTTATCGGTCTCTGGGGCCAACGTCCGGACTTTC. This translates into CASSLSVSGANVRTF.

About this clonotype itself: Possible read error: a much larger clone is one base away. The J gene is TRBJ1-4, the V gene TRBV7-2; tentative D call: TRBD1 (5 bases). The CDR3 has 15 amino acids. The ends were cut back, 1 base at V and 8 bases at J, with 14 bases in the middle. Germline-derived CDR1 and CDR2 are SGHTA and FQGNSA. The CDR3 region is CASSLGGGGEEKLFF. Here the CDR3 DNA reads TGTGCCAGCAGCTTAGGTGGGGGGGGTGAGGAAAAACTGTTTTTT.

The gene calls are TRBV20-1 and TRBJ2-1, with D possibly matching TRBD2 (6 bases). V lost 4 bases and J lost 5, with 15 bases in between. Looked up from germline, CDR1 is DFQATT and CDR2 is SNEGSKA (reference sequence). The CDR3 length is 14 residues. For the CDR3, the DNA is TGCAGTGCTAAGACTAGTTTCGGGGACAATGAGCAGTTCTTC. Translated: CSAKTSFGDNEQFF.

The V call is TRBV4-1, the J call TRBJ1-6; D may be TRBD1 (5 bases). The V and J ends lost 1 base and 9 bases respectively, with 13 bases between them. This CDR3 comprises 15 residues. The V gene's germline CDR1 is MGHRA and CDR2 YSYEKL. The CDR3 region is CASSQVFSGPSPLHF. The CDR3 nucleotides are TGCGCCAGCAGCCAAGTTTTCTCGGGGCCTTCACCCCTCCACTTT.